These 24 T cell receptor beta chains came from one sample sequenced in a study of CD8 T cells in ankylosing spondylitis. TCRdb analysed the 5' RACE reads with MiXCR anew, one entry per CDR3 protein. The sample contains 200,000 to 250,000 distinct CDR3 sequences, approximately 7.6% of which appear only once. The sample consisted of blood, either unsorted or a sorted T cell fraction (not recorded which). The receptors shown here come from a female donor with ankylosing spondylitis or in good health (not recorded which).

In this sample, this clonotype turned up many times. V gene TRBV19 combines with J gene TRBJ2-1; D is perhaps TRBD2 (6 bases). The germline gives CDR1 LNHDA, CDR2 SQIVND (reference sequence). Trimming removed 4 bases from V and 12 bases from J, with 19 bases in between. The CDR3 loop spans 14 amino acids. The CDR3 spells CASSTHTTGGAQFF. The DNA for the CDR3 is TGTGCCAGTAGTACCCACACCACTGGCGGGGCGCAGTTCTTC.

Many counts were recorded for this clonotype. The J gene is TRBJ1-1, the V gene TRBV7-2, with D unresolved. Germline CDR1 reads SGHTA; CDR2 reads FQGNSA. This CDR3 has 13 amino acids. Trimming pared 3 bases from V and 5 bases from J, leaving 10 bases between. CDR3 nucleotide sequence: TGTGCCAGCAGCTTTCGCGGGGTTACTGAAGCTTTCTTT. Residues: CASSFRGVTEAFF. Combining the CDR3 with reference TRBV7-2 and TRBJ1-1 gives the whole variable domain GAGVSQSPSNKVTEKGKDVELRCDPISGHTALYWYRQSLGQGLEFLIYFQGNSAPDKSGLPSDRFSAERTGGSVSTLTIQRTQQEDSAVYLCASSFRGVTEAFFGQGTRLTVV.

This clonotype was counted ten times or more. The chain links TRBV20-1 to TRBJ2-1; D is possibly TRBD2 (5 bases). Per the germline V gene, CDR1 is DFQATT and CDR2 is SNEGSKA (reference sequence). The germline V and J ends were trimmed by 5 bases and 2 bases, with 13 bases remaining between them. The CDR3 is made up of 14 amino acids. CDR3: CSAPIAGPYNEQFF. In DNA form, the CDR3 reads TGCAGTGCTCCCATTGCGGGCCCCTACAATGAGCAGTTCTTC.

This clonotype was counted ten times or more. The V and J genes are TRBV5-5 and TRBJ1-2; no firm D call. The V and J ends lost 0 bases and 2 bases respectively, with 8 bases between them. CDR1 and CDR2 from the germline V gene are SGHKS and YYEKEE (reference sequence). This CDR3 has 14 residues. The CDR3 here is CASSLDSFNYGYTF. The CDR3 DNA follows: TGTGCCAGCAGCTTGGACAGTTTCAACTATGGCTACACCTTC.

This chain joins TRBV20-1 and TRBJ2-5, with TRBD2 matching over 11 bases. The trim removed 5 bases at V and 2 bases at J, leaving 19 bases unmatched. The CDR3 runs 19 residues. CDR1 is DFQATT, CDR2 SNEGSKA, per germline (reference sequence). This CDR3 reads CSAGVPRFRTSGLQETQYF. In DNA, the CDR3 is TGCAGTGCTGGGGTACCTAGATTTAGGACTAGCGGGTTACAAGAGACCCAGTACTTC.

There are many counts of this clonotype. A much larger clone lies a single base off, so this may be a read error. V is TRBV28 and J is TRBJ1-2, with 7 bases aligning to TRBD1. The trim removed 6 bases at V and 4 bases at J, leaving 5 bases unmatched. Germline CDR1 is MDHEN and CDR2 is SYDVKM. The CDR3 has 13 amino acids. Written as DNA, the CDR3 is TGTGCCAGCAGCTCGGGACAGACCTATGGCTACACCTTC. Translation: CASSSGQTYGYTF.

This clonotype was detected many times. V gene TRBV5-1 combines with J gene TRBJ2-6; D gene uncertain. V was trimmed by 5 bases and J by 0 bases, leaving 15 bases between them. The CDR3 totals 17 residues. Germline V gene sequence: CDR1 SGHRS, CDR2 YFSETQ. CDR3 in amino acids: CASSLVAHLSGANVLTF. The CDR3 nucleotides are TGCGCCAGCAGTCTGGTGGCACACCTCTCTGGGGCCAACGTCCTGACTTTC.

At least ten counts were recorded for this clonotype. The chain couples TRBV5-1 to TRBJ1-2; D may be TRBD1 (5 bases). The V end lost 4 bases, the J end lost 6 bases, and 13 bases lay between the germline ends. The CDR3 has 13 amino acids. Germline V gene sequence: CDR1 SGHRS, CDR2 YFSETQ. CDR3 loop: CASSDRGLDGYTF. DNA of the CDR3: TGCGCCAGCAGCGACCGGGGCTTGGATGGCTACACCTTC.

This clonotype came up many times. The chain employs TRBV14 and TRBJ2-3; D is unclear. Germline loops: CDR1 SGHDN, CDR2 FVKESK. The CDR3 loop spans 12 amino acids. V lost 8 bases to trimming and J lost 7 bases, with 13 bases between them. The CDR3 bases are TGTGCCAGCTCCTCGTCGGTGAATACGCAGTATTTT. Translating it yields CASSSSVNTQYF. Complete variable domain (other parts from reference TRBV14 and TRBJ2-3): EAGVTQFPSHSVIEKGQTVTLRCDPISGHDNLYWYRRVMGKEIKFLLHFVKESKQDESGMPNNRFLAERTGGTYSTLKVQPAELEDSGVYFCASSSSVNTQYFGPGTRLTVL.

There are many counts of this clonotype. This CDR3 reads CATSDLRGQGAINTGELFF. The CDR3 region has the DNA TGTGCCACCAGTGACCTCCGTGGACAGGGGGCCATCAACACCGGGGAGCTGTTTTTT. The chain uses TRBV24-1 and TRBJ2-2, with 11 bases fitting TRBD1. The CDR3 contains 19 residues. Per the germline V gene, CDR1 is KGHDR and CDR2 is SFDVKD. With V trimmed by 4 bases and J by 2 bases, 11 bases remained unmatched.

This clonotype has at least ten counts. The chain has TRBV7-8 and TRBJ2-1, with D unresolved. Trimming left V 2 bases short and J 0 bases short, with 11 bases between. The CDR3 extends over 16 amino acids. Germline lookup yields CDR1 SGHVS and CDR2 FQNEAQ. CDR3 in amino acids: CASSLIPRSSYNEQFF. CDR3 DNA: TGTGCCAGCAGCTTAATCCCCAGGAGCTCCTACAATGAGCAGTTCTTC. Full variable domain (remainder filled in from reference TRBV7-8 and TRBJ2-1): GAGVSQSPRYKVAKRGQDVALRCDPISGHVSLFWYQQALGQGPEFLTYFQNEAQLDKSGLPSDRFFAERPEGSVSTLKIQRTQQEDSAVYLCASSLIPRSSYNEQFFGPGTRLTVL.

Here the CDR3 reads CASTLGEGYEQYF. The CDR3 DNA sequence: TGTGCCAGCACCCTGGGAGAAGGCTACGAGCAGTACTTC. The chain recombines TRBV6-1 with TRBJ2-7; weak D call: TRBD2 (5 bases). The CDR3 has 13 amino acids. With 7 bases removed from V and 3 bases from J, the gap between germline ends came to 13 bases. The germline gives CDR1 MNHNS, CDR2 SASEGT.

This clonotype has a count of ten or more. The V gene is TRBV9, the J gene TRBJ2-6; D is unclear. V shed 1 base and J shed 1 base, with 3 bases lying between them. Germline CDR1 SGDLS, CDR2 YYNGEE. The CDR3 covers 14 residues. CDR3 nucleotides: TGTGCCAGCAGCGTAATGTCTGGGGCCAACGTCCTGACTTTC. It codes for CASSVMSGANVLTF.

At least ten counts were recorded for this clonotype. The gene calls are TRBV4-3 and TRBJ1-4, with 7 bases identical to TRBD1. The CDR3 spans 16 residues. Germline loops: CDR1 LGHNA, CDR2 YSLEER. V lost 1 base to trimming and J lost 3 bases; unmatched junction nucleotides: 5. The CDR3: CASSQGLGQANEKLFF. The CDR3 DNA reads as TGCGCCAGCAGCCAAGGGCTAGGACAGGCTAATGAAAAACTGTTTTTT.

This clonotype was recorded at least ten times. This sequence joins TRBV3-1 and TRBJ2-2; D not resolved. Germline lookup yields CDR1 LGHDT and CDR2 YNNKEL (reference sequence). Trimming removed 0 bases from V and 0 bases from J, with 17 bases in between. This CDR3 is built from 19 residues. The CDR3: CASSQDSIGGTSNTGELFF. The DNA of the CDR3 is TGTGCCAGCAGCCAAGATAGTATCGGCGGAACCTCGAACACCGGGGAGCTGTTTTTT.

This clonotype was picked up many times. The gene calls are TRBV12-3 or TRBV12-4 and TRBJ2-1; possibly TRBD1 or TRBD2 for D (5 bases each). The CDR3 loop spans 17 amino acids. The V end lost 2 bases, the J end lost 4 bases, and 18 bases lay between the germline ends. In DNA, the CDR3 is TGTGCCAGCAGTTTATCAGGGCCACTAAGGACTTACAATGAGCAGTTCTTC. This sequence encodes CASSLSGPLRTYNEQFF.

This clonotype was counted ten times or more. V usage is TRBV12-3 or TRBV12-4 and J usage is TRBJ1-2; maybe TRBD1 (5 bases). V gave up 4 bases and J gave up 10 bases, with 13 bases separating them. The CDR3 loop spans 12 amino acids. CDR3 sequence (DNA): TGTGCCAGCAGTTCCTTGGGGGGGGACTACACCTTC. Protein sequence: CASSSLGGDYTF.

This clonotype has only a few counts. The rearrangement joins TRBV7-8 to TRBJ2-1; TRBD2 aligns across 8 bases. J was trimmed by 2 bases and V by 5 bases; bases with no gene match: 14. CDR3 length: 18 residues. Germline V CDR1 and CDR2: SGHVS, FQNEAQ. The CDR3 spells CASSARGGVTEPYNEQFF. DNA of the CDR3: TGTGCCAGCAGCGCCCGGGGGGGGGTAACTGAACCCTACAATGAGCAGTTCTTC.

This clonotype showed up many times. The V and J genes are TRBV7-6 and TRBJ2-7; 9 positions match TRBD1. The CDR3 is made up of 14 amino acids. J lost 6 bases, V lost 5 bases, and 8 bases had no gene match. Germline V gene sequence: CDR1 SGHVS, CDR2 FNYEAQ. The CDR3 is CASSVQGARGEQYF. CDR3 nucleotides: TGTGCCAGCAGCGTACAGGGGGCGCGGGGCGAGCAGTACTTC.

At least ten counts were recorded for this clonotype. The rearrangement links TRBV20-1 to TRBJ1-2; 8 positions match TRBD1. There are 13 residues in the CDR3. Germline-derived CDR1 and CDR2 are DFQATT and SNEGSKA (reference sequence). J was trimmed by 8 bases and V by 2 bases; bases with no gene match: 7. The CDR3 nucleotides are TGCAGTGCTAGATGGCAGGGGGCGCAGGGCTACACCTTC. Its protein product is CSARWQGAQGYTF.

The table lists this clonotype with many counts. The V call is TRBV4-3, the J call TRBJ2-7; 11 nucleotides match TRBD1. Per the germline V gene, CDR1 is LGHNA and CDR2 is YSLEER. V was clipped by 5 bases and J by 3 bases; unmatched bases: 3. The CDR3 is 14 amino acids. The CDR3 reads CASSAGTGGYEQYF. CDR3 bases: TGCGCCAGCAGCGCAGGGACAGGGGGCTACGAGCAGTACTTC.

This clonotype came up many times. The CDR3 protein is CASSRNYEQYF. The DNA of the CDR3 is TGTGCCAGCAGCCGAAACTACGAGCAGTACTTC. The chain has TRBV7-2 and TRBJ2-7; D is ambiguous. Germline V lookup: CDR1 SGHTA, CDR2 FQGNSA. Deletions cut 5 bases from V and 3 bases from J, with 5 bases between. CDR3 length: 11 amino acids.

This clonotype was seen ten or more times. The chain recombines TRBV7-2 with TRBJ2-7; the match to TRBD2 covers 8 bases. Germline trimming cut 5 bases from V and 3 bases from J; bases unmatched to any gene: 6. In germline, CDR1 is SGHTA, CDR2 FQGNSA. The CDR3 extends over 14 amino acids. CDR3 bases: TGTGCCAGCAGCACGGGACTAGTTCTCTACGAGCAGTACTTC. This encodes CASSTGLVLYEQYF.

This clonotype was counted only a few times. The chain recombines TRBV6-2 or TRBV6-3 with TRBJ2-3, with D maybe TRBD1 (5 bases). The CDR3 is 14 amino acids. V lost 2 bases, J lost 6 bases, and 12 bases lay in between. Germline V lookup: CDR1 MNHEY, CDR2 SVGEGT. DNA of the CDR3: TGTGCCAGCAGTTACCGCCAGGGTTCTGATACGCAGTATTTT. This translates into CASSYRQGSDTQYF.